The source of this T cell receptor (beta chain) is a study of OX40 agonist ivuxolimab in advanced cancers. Study details: Dose-escalation patients suffered from hepatocellular carcinoma, melanoma, renal cell or head and neck cancer. Eligibility rules accepted prior anti-PD-1, anti-PD-L1 or anti-CTLA-4 therapy, and approximately 40% had some. General study points: Specificity for antigen went undetermined in the expanded peripheral T cells. Doses of 0.1 to 3.0 mg/kg were accompanied by clonal expansion of CD4+ and CD8+ blood T cells by week 6.

V was shortened by 3 bases and J by 4 bases, with 13 bases between the two germline ends. The CDR3 has 14 residues. Germline V gene data show CDR1 as SQVTM and CDR2 as ANQGSEA. Generated by immunoSEQ multiplex PCR, the TCRdb table keeps only in-frame clones and is missing some. The sample contains 70,000 to 80,000 clones, approximately 90% of which appear only once. Points on this clone: Its antigen is as yet unknown.

The receptor was derived from an adult with an advanced solid tumor such as melanoma, head and neck, liver or kidney cancer. V and J are TRBV29-1 and TRBJ2-1; D is possibly TRBD1 or TRBD2 (5 bases each). The specimen comprised CD4+ or CD8+ T cells sorted from blood, sampled in a trial of the OX40 agonist ivuxolimab. The DNA of the CDR3 is TGCAGCGTTGATGAAGGGACCCGATACAATGAGCAGTTCTTC. It specifies CSVDEGTRYNEQFF.